What follows are 24 T cell receptor beta chains derived from one specimen sequenced in a study of T cell changes during pregnancy in multiple sclerosis (dated by TCRdb to between 2018 and 2021). Library preparation was by the immunoSEQ multiplex PCR assay. In TCRdb, the immuneACCESS table is reduced to in-frame sequences with V and J assigned. These tables do not hold every clone; where another copy was compared, an unresolved V gene accounts for under half, and the others remain unexplained. The sample yields tens of thousands of clones; approximately 92% were counted once. The top ten hold roughly 2.7% of the sample. The sample in question was peripheral blood, obtained in the second trimester of pregnancy. The receptors derive from a female donor in good health, enrolled as a control in a pregnancy study.

The gene calls are TRBV29-1 and TRBJ2-2; the D gene is possibly TRBD2 (5 bases). Germline assignment: CDR1 SQVTM and CDR2 ANQGSEA. The CDR3 totals 14 residues. Deletions cut 6 bases from V and 4 bases from J, with 15 bases between. CDR3 nucleotides: TGCAGCGTCTCGGGGTGGGCGGTCACCGGGGAGCTGTTTTTT. Its translation: CSVSGWAVTGELFF.

The chain employs TRBV27 and TRBJ1-1; D is unresolved. The CDR3 is 13 residues long. The germline V gene encodes CDR1 MNHEY and CDR2 SMNVEV (reference sequence). Trimming removed 3 bases at V and 1 base at J, with 6 bases between. CDR3 in DNA: TGTGCCAGCAGTTTCGTAAAGAACACTGAAGCTTTCTTT. This sequence encodes CASSFVKNTEAFF.

The chain carries TRBV5-6 and TRBJ2-7; perhaps TRBD2 as D (6 bases). Per germline, CDR1 SGHDT and CDR2 YYEEEE. This CDR3 spans 14 amino acids. Trimming shortened V by 4 bases and J by 0 bases, and 11 bases separated the two germline ends. For the CDR3, the DNA is TGTGCCAGCAGCCTTCGGGAGAACTCCTACGAGCAGTACTTC. Encoded protein: CASSLRENSYEQYF.

This chain links TRBV5-1 with TRBJ2-1, with 8 bases matching TRBD2. The CDR3 extends over 15 amino acids. J gave up 3 bases and V 3 bases, and 5 bases lay outside the gene matches. In germline, CDR1 is SGHRS, CDR2 YFSETQ. This CDR3 is CASSSLAALYNEQFF. CDR3 bases: TGCGCCAGCAGCTCACTAGCGGCGCTCTACAATGAGCAGTTCTTC.

The chain recombines TRBV20-1 with TRBJ2-7; perhaps TRBD2 as D (5 bases). The V gene's germline CDR1 is DFQATT and CDR2 SNEGSKA (reference sequence). Trimming pared 3 bases from V and 7 bases from J, leaving 7 bases between. The CDR3 is 10 amino acids. In DNA form, the CDR3 reads TGCAGTGCTAGTGGCGGGGAGCAGTACTTC. It translates to CSASGGEQYF.

The V and J genes are TRBV19 and TRBJ1-4; D ambiguous. The CDR3 is 11 amino acids. Germline V gives CDR1 LNHDA, CDR2 SQIVND (reference sequence). The germline V and J ends were trimmed by 8 bases and 8 bases, with 9 bases remaining between them. This chain's CDR3 is CASRRGEKLFF. The DNA of the CDR3 is TGTGCCAGTCGACGAGGGGAAAAACTGTTTTTT. Using reference TRBV19 and TRBJ1-4 for the parts outside the CDR3, the full variable domain is DGGITQSPKYLFRKEGQNVTLSCEQNLNHDAMYWYRQDPGQGLRLIYYSQIVNDFQKGDIAEGYSVSREKKESFPLTVTSAQKNPTAFYLCASRRGEKLFFGSGTQLSVL.

The chain combines TRBV30 with TRBJ2-1; TRBD2 might be the D (5 bases). Trimming took off 0 bases at V and 6 bases at J, with 15 bases between the two ends. CDR3 length: 15 residues. The V gene's germline CDR1 is GTSNPN and CDR2 SVGIG (reference sequence). As DNA, the CDR3 is TGTGCCTGGAGTGTACGGGGTATATTAGGCAATGAGCAGTTCTTC. Translated, it gives CAWSVRGILGNEQFF.

In this sample, this clone turned up once. The chain is built from TRBV6-5 and TRBJ1-2; perhaps TRBD1 as D (5 bases). The CDR3 consists of 14 residues. V lost 2 bases to trimming and J lost 0 bases, with 7 bases between them. Germline CDR1 and CDR2: MNHEY and SVGAGI. Written as DNA, the CDR3 is TGTGCCAGCAGTTACACGACAGCTAACTATGGCTACACCTTC. Translating it yields CASSYTTANYGYTF.

The chain has TRBV9 and TRBJ1-1, with TRBD1 as a possible D gene (5 bases). Trimming took 3 bases from V and 3 from J, leaving 18 bases between them. Germline loops: CDR1 SGDLS, CDR2 YYNGEE. The CDR3 has 16 residues. The CDR3 here is CASSEQGHLGHTEAFF. The CDR3, as DNA: TGTGCCAGCAGCGAGCAAGGACACCTAGGCCACACTGAAGCTTTCTTT.

The V and J genes are TRBV19 and TRBJ2-7, with 7 bases fitting TRBD2. Per the germline V gene, CDR1 is LNHDA and CDR2 is SQIVND (reference sequence). CDR3 length equals 13 residues. Losses at the gene ends were 6 bases for V and 6 bases for J; bases not matched to a gene: 8. The CDR3 spells CASRKRGSAEQYF. The CDR3 DNA reads TGTGCCAGTAGGAAGCGGGGATCAGCCGAGCAGTACTTC.

The rearrangement uses TRBV27 and TRBJ1-1; a weak D match, TRBD1 (6 bases). V lost 4 bases, J lost 7 bases, and 13 bases lay in between. The V gene's germline CDR1 is MNHEY and CDR2 SMNVEV (reference sequence). This CDR3 is built from 13 residues. CDR3 in DNA: TGTGCCAGCAGTTCACTAGGGGGGGATGAAGCTTTCTTT. Encoded protein: CASSSLGGDEAFF.

The genes are TRBV10-2 and TRBJ2-5; no clear D. Germline values: CDR1 WSHSY, CDR2 SAAADI. Trimming took 1 base from V and 2 from J, leaving 8 bases between them. This CDR3 is built from 14 residues. The CDR3 nucleotides are TGCGCCAGCAGTGAGTTTGGGCAACAAGAGACCCAGTACTTC. Amino acid sequence: CASSEFGQQETQYF.

This chain joins TRBV5-6 and TRBJ2-2, with D tentatively TRBD1 (6 bases). V dropped 4 bases and J dropped 4 bases, with 17 bases sitting between them. CDR3 length: 16 residues. CDR1 is SGHDT and CDR2 is YYEEEE in the germline V gene. The CDR3 reads CASSHTQGWGTGELFF. DNA for the CDR3: TGTGCCAGCAGCCACACTCAGGGGTGGGGCACCGGGGAGCTGTTTTTT.

In its sample, this clone was seen once. J is TRBJ1-2 and V is TRBV13, with 7 nucleotides matching TRBD1. Germline V gives CDR1 PRHDT, CDR2 FYEKMQ (reference sequence). This CDR3 region has 15 residues. V was clipped by 0 bases and J by 5 bases; unmatched bases: 6. The CDR3 loop is CASSLGRDRPYGYTF. The CDR3 DNA follows: TGTGCCAGCAGCTTAGGCCGGGACAGACCTTATGGCTACACCTTC.

This chain joins TRBV23-1 and TRBJ1-5; 9 positions match TRBD1. TRBV23-1 is placed among ORFs of uncertain function. Unmatched junction bases numbered 6, after V lost 0 bases and J lost 6 bases. CDR3 size: 16 residues. CDR3 sequence reads: CASSQSGQGFSQPQHF. The CDR3 DNA reads TGCGCCAGCAGTCAATCGGGACAGGGTTTTAGTCAGCCCCAGCATTTT.

The CDR3 DNA reads as TGTGCCAGCAGTTTATACGGGAGTTCCTACGAGCAGTACTTC. Its translation: CASSLYGSSYEQYF. The gene calls are TRBV27 and TRBJ2-7, with TRBD2 as a possible D gene (6 bases). Trimming pared 1 base from V and 1 base from J, leaving 8 bases between. CDR3 length: 14 residues. In germline, CDR1 is MNHEY, CDR2 SMNVEV (reference sequence).

The rearrangement uses TRBV6-5 and TRBJ2-7; TRBD1 matches 9 bases. CDR1 is MNHEY and CDR2 is SVGAGI in the germline V gene. This CDR3 spans 15 amino acids. After removal of 5 bases from V and 6 bases from J, the junction contained 11 bases not matched to a gene. The CDR3 protein is CASSGTGTGYSEQYF. CDR3 sequence (DNA): TGTGCCAGCAGTGGCACCGGGACAGGGTACTCCGAGCAGTACTTC.

This chain uses TRBV9 with TRBJ1-1, with 7 nucleotides matching TRBD1. Germline CDR1 reads SGDLS; CDR2 reads YYNGEE. Trimming removed 3 bases from V and 1 base from J; junction bases left unmatched: 6. The CDR3 is 15 residues long. The CDR3 region has the DNA TGTGCCAGCAGCGGAGGGGGCAGGAGGAACACTGAAGCTTTCTTT. This encodes CASSGGGRRNTEAFF. The variable domain in full, with the rest retrieved from reference TRBV9 and TRBJ1-1, is DSGVTQTPKHLITATGQRVTLRCSPRSGDLSVYWYQQSLDQGLQFLIQYYNGEERAKGNILERFSAQQFPDLHSELNLSSLELGDSALYFCASSGGGRRNTEAFFGQGTRLTVV.

V and J are TRBV4-1 and TRBJ2-6, with 8 bases identical to TRBD2. CDR3 size: 18 residues. V trimming: 3 bases; J trimming: 2 bases; junction bases outside the gene matches: 9. Looked up from germline, CDR1 is MGHRA and CDR2 is YSYEKL. The CDR3 DNA reads as TGCGCCAGCAGCCACCCTAGTGGGCGGGGGGCTGGGGCCAACGTCCTGACTTTC. It specifies CASSHPSGRGAGANVLTF.

This clone was seen just once. The gene calls are TRBV10-3 and TRBJ2-1; 14 bases fit TRBD2. Germline V gives CDR1 ENHRY, CDR2 SYGVKD. V was clipped by 4 bases and J by 5 bases; unmatched bases: 13. This CDR3 contains 19 residues. The CDR3 DNA is TGTGCCATCAGTGCTCGGACTAGCGGGAGGAGTTTTCCCCACAATGAGCAGTTCTTC. It yields the protein CAISARTSGRSFPHNEQFF.

This sequence joins TRBV7-9 and TRBJ2-5; tentative D call: TRBD2 (6 bases). The CDR3 has 14 amino acids. V was clipped by 3 bases and J by 0 bases, with 8 bases between them. Germline CDR1 SEHNR, CDR2 FQNEAQ (reference sequence). The CDR3 here is CASSLGLYQETQYF. The DNA for the CDR3 is TGTGCCAGCAGCTTGGGACTGTACCAAGAGACCCAGTACTTC.

The rearrangement joins TRBV28 to TRBJ2-2; tentative D call: TRBD2 (7 bases). Germline values: CDR1 MDHEN, CDR2 SYDVKM. The ends were cut back, 6 bases at V and 6 bases at J, with 14 bases in the middle. This CDR3 is built from 14 residues. CDR3 sequence: CASRYGGPSGELFF. In DNA form, the CDR3 reads TGTGCCAGCAGGTACGGGGGGCCGTCCGGGGAGCTGTTTTTT.

The chain recombines TRBV11-2 with TRBJ2-1; 16 nucleotides agree with TRBD2. The CDR3 is made up of 19 amino acids. Germline values: CDR1 SGHAT, CDR2 FQNNGV. V lost 5 bases and J lost 7; bases outside the gene matches: 14. The CDR3 here is CASSLRGGGTSGRVNEQFF. CDR3 bases: TGTGCCAGCAGCCTGAGGGGAGGGGGGACTAGCGGGAGGGTAAATGAGCAGTTCTTC.

This clone came up a few times. The V call is TRBV5-6, the J call TRBJ1-5, with D maybe TRBD1 (5 bases). The germline gives CDR1 SGHDT, CDR2 YYEEEE. The CDR3 sequence is 15 residues long. V lost 1 base and J 3 bases, leaving 11 bases between the germline ends. The CDR3 DNA follows: TGTGCCAGCAGCTTGATAGGGGTAACCAATCAGCCCCAGCATTTT. Translating gives CASSLIGVTNQPQHF.